Following are 11 T cell receptor beta chains from one sample sequenced in a study of T cells in Graves' hyperthyroidism and ophthalmopathy. RNA transcripts provided the source from which TCR beta CDR3 regions were amplified. Initially, a first-round RT-PCR of the TCR CDR3 employed the HTBI primer set. One entry per CDR3 protein, called by TCRdb with MiXCR from the multiplex PCR reads. The sample contains over 700,000 distinct CDR3 sequences, about 35% of which appear only once. Sequenced input: blood. These receptors were obtained from a woman between 35 and 50 years old with Graves' hyperthyroidism.

The CDR3 sequence is CASSRTGLDQETQYF. DNA for the CDR3: TGTGCCAGCAGCCGAACTGGACTGGATCAAGAGACCCAGTACTTC. The chain combines TRBV6-6 with TRBJ2-5, with D possibly being TRBD2 (5 bases). V was cut by 6 bases and J by 2 bases, with 16 bases left in between. CDR3 size: 15 residues. Germline V gene sequence: CDR1 MNHNY, CDR2 SVGAGI (reference sequence).

The rearrangement joins TRBV6-5 to TRBJ2-5, with TRBD2 matching over 9 bases. CDR1 and CDR2 (germline): MNHEY, SVGAGI. The CDR3 has 15 residues. After removal of 0 bases from V and 3 bases from J, the junction contained 2 bases not matched to a gene. This CDR3 is CASSYSASGEETQYF. The CDR3 DNA is TGTGCCAGCAGTTACTCGGCTAGCGGGGAAGAGACCCAGTACTTC.

A word on this clonotype: A single base separates this from a much larger clone, so it may be a read error. This chain links TRBV10-2 with TRBJ1-5, with 7 bases matching TRBD1. From germline, CDR1 is WSHSY and CDR2 SAAADI. This CDR3 contains 13 residues. V was pared by 2 bases and J by 7 bases, with 2 bases of the junction left unmatched. The CDR3 here is CASSEDREQPQHF. DNA for the CDR3: TGCGCCAGCAGTGAGGACAGGGAGCAGCCCCAGCATTTT.

In its sample, this clonotype was seen a few times. The CDR3 loop reads CASSPDRFSGNTIYF. CDR3 coding DNA: TGTGCCAGCAGCCCTGACAGATTCTCTGGAAACACCATATATTTT. The chain uses TRBV7-9 and TRBJ1-3; possibly TRBD1 for D (5 bases). The V gene's germline CDR1 is SEHNR and CDR2 FQNEAQ (reference sequence). CDR3 length: 15 residues. Trimming cost V 5 bases and J 0 bases, with 11 bases left between them. Based on the CDR3 plus reference TRBV7-9 and TRBJ1-3, the full variable domain is DTGVSQNPRHKITKRGQNVTFRCDPISEHNRLYWYRQTLGQGPEFLTYFQNEAQLEKSRLLSDRFSAERPKGSFSTLEIQRTEQGDSAMYLCASSPDRFSGNTIYFGEGSWLTVV.

Turning to this clonotype: A much larger clonotype is one base distant, so this may be a read error. The CDR3, as DNA: TGCGCCAGCAGGGCCGGACAGGGACCCAATCAGCCCCAGCATTTT. It yields the protein CASRAGQGPNQPQHF. The J gene is TRBJ1-5, the V gene TRBV10-2, with 8 bases matching TRBD1. The germline V gene encodes CDR1 WSHSY and CDR2 SAAADI. V trimming: 6 bases; J trimming: 3 bases; junction bases outside the gene matches: 7. CDR3 size: 15 residues.

Ten or more counts support this clonotype. The chain has TRBV10-3 and TRBJ1-2; 12 bases are a match to TRBD1. The CDR3 contains 16 residues. Germline V gene lookup returns CDR1 ENHRY and CDR2 SYGVKD. J was trimmed by 7 bases and V by 0 bases; bases with no gene match: 6. CDR3 nucleotides: TGTGCCATCAGTGAGTCGGGGACAGGGGGCGCGAGTGGCTACACCTTC. The encoded protein is CAISESGTGGASGYTF.

This clonotype was seen a handful of times. This rearrangement joins TRBV7-2 to TRBJ1-1, with TRBD1 matching over 7 bases. The CDR3 runs to 16 residues. The J segment lost 8 bases and the V segment lost 5 bases, leaving 17 bases of the junction unmatched. Per germline, CDR1 SGHTA and CDR2 FQGNSA. The CDR3 DNA sequence: TGTGCCAGCAGCCAATTGCCACTGGGACAGCCAATCGAAGCTTTCTTT. Residues: CASSQLPLGQPIEAFF.

Comment on this clonotype: A much more abundant neighbour one base away suggests this may be a read error. J is TRBJ2-7 and V is TRBV7-2; a weak D match, TRBD2 (6 bases). Trimming took 6 bases from V and 6 from J, leaving 21 bases between them. Germline V gene lookup returns CDR1 SGHTA and CDR2 FQGNSA. CDR3 length equals 15 residues. CDR3 coding DNA: TGTGCCAGCAGTTCGACTAACGGGAGTGGCAGCGAGCAGTACTTC. It specifies CASSSTNGSGSEQYF.

In this sample, this clonotype turned up many times. The chain employs TRBV9 and TRBJ2-2; D gene unclear. With 0 bases removed from V and 5 bases from J, the gap between germline ends came to 5 bases. CDR3 length equals 13 residues. Germline-derived CDR1 and CDR2 are SGDLS and YYNGEE. The CDR3: CASSVDGTGELFF. The CDR3 DNA follows: TGTGCCAGCAGCGTAGACGGAACCGGGGAGCTGTTTTTT.

This clonotype was seen more than once but under ten times. The rearrangement joins TRBV12-3 or TRBV12-4 to TRBJ2-7; D call uncertain. The CDR3 loop spans 13 amino acids. V gave up 7 bases and J gave up 0 bases, with 10 bases separating them. The chain's CDR3 is CASTSLSSYEQYF. The CDR3 DNA reads TGTGCCAGCACTTCCCTTAGCTCCTACGAGCAGTACTTC.

The chain combines TRBV25-1 with TRBJ1-2, with D maybe TRBD1 (5 bases). Germline CDR1 reads MGHDK; CDR2 reads SYGVNS. The CDR3 totals 12 residues. Between the trimmed V and J ends, which lost 8 bases and 6 bases, there was a span of 13 bases. CDR3 sequence: CASPGRRDGYTF. The CDR3 nucleotides read TGTGCCAGCCCGGGACGGCGAGATGGCTACACCTTC.